This T cell receptor (beta chain) was profiled in a study of T cell repertoires in cytomegalovirus infection. TCRdb fed the reads into MiXCR, producing one record per CDR3 protein. The table lists fewer than 550,000 distinct CDR3 sequences, 15% to 20% of them singletons. The CDR3 has 17 residues. Unmatched junction bases numbered 13, after V lost 3 bases and J lost 5 bases. Germline V CDR1 and CDR2: MDHEN, SYDVKM. This clonotype was seen ten or more times. The genes are TRBV28 and TRBJ2-5; 9 bases match TRBD2. Sequencing was carried out using CD8+ T cells from PBMCs. The sequence derives from a human donor in good health (CMV status not recorded). Some clones in this sample may be carry-over from other donors' samples. DNA for the CDR3: TGTGCCAGCAGTTTGAGTAGCGTGTCTAGCGGGGTGGAGACCCAGTACTTC. Encoded protein: CASSLSSVSSGVETQYF.